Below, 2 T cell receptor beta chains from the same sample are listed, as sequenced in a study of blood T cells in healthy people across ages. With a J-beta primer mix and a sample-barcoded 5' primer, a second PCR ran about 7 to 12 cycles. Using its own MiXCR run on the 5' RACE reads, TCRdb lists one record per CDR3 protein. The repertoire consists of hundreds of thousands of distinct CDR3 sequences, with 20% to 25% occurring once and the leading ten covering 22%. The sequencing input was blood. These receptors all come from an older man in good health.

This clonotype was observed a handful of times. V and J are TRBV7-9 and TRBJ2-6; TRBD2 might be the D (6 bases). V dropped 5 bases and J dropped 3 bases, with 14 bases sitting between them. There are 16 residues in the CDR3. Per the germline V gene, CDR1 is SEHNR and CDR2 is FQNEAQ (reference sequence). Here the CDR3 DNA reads TGTGCCAGCAGCCCACCCTCGGGAGTTGGGGCCAACGTCCTGACTTTC. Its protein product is CASSPPSGVGANVLTF.

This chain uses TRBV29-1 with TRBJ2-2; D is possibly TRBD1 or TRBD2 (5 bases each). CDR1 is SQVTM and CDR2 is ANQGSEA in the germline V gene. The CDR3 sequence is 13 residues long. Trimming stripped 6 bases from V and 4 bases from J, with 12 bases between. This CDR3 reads CSVQEGSTGELFF. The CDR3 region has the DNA TGCAGCGTCCAAGAGGGGTCCACCGGGGAGCTGTTTTTT.